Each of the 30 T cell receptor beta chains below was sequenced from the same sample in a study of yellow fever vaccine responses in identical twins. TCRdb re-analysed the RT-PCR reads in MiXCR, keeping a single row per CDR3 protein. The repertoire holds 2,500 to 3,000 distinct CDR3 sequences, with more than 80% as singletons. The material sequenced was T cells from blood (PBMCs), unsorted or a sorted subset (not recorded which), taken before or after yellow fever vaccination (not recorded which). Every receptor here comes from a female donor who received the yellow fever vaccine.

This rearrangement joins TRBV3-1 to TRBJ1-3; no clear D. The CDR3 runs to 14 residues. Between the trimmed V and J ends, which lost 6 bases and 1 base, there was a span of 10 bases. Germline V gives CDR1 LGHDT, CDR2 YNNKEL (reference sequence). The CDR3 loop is CASSSTDSGNTIYF. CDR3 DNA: TGTGCCAGCAGTTCGACCGATTCTGGAAACACCATATATTTT.

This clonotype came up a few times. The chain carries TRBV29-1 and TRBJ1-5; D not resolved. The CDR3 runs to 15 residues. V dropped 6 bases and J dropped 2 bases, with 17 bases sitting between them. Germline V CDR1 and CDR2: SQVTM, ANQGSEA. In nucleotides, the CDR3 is TGCAGCGTCTCTGATGGGTTCCTCGGCAATCAGCCCCAGCATTTT. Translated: CSVSDGFLGNQPQHF.

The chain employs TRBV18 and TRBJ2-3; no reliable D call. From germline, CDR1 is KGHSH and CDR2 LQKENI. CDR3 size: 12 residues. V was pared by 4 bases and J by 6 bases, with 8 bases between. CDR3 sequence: CASSLQGDTQYF. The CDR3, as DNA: TGTGCCAGCTCACTTCAAGGGGATACGCAGTATTTT. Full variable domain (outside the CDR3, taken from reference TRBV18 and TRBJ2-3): NAGVMQNPRHLVRRRGQEARLRCSPMKGHSHVYWYRQLPEEGLKFMVYLQKENIIDESGMPKERFSAEFPKEGPSILRIQQVVRGDSAAYFCASSLQGDTQYFGPGTRLTVL.

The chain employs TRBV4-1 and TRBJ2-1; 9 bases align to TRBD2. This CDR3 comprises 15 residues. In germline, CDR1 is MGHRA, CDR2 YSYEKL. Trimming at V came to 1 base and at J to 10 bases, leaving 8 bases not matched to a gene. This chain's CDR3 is CASSQGWTSEAEQFF. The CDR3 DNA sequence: TGCGCCAGCAGCCAAGGTTGGACTAGCGAGGCCGAGCAGTTCTTC.

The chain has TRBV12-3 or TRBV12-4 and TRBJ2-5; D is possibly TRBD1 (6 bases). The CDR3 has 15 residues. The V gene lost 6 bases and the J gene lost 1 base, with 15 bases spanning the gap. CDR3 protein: CASRLGHQLQETQYF. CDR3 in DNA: TGTGCCAGCAGGCTGGGACACCAACTCCAAGAGACCCAGTACTTC.

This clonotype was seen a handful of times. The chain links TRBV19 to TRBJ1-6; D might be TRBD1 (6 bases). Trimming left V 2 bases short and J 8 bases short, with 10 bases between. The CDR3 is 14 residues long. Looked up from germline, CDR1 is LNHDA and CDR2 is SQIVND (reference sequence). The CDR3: CASSIRQADSPLHF. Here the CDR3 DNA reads TGTGCCAGTAGTATAAGACAGGCGGATTCACCCCTCCACTTT.

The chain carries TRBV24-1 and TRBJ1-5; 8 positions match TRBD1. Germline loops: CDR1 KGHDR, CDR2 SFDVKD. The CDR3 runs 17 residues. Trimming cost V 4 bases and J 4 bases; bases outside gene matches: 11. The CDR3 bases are TGTGCCACCAGTGACCGGGCGGCTGGACAGGGAAATCAGCCCCAGCATTTT. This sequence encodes CATSDRAAGQGNQPQHF.

CDR3 amino acids: CASSIGRQGHNEQFF. The CDR3 region has the DNA TGTGCCAGTAGTATAGGGCGACAGGGGCACAATGAGCAGTTCTTC. The chain combines TRBV19 with TRBJ2-1; 8 bases line up with TRBD1. V lost 1 base and J lost 5; bases outside the gene matches: 4. The V gene's germline CDR1 is LNHDA and CDR2 SQIVND (reference sequence). The CDR3 has 15 amino acids.

Written as DNA, the CDR3 is TGTGCCACCAGTGCATCTAGGGGCTGGAGAGGGGCCCAGTACTTC. This gives the protein CATSASRGWRGAQYF. The gene calls are TRBV24-1 and TRBJ2-5; D possibly uses TRBD1 or TRBD2 (5 bases each). The CDR3 loop spans 15 amino acids. The germline V gene encodes CDR1 KGHDR and CDR2 SFDVKD. V was pared by 5 bases and J by 9 bases, with 21 bases between.

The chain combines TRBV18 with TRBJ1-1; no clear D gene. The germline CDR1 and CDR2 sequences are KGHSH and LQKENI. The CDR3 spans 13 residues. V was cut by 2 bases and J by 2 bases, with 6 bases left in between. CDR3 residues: CASSPTENTEAFF. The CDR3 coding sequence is TGTGCCAGCTCACCAACCGAAAACACTGAAGCTTTCTTT.

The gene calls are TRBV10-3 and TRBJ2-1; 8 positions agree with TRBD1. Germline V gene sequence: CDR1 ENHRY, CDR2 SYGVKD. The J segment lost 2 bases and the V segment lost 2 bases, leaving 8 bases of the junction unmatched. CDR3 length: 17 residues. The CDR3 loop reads CAISEPLDRAAYNEQFF. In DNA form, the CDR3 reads TGTGCCATCAGTGAGCCGCTGGACAGGGCGGCCTACAATGAGCAGTTCTTC.

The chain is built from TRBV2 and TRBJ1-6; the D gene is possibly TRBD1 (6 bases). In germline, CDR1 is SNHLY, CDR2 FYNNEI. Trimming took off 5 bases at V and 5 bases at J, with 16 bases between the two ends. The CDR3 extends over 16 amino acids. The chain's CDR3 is CASSTRTASHNSPLHF. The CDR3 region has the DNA TGTGCCAGCAGTACACGGACAGCGTCACATAATTCACCCCTCCACTTT.

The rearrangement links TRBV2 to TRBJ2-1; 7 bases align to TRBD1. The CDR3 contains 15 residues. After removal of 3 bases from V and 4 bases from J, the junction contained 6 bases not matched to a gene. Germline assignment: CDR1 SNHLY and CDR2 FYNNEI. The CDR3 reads CASSEGQSSYNEQFF. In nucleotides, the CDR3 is TGTGCCAGCAGTGAGGGACAGTCCTCTTACAATGAGCAGTTCTTC.

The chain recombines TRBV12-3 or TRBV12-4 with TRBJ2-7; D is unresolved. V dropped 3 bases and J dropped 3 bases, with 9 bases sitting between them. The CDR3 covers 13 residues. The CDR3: CASSFQVIYEQYF. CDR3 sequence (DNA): TGTGCCAGCAGTTTCCAGGTTATCTACGAGCAGTACTTC.

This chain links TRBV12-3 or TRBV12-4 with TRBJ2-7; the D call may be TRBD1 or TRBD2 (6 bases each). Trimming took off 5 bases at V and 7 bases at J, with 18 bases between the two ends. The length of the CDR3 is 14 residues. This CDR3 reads CASSERSQGGEQYF. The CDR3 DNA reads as TGTGCCAGCAGTGAAAGGTCCCAAGGGGGGGAGCAGTACTTC.

CDR3 residues: CASSLGGGRTEAFF. CDR3 bases: TGTGCCAGCAGCTTGGGAGGGGGGCGGACTGAAGCTTTCTTT. The chain combines TRBV5-4 with TRBJ1-1, with D possibly being TRBD1 (6 bases). The CDR3 spans 14 residues. The germline V gene encodes CDR1 SGHNT and CDR2 YYREEE (reference sequence). Between the trimmed V and J ends, which lost 0 bases and 5 bases, there was a span of 11 bases.

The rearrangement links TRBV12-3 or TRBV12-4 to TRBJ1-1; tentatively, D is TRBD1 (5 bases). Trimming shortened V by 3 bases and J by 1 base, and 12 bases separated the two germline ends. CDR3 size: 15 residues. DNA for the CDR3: TGTGCCAGCAGTTTGCAGGGCTTGGGGAACACTGAAGCTTTCTTT. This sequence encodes CASSLQGLGNTEAFF.

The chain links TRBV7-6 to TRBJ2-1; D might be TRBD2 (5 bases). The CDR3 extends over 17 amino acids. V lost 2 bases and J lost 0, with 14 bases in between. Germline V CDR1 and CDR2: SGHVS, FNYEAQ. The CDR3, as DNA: TGTGCCAGCAGCTTATATAGTAGCGAGAGCTCCTACAATGAGCAGTTCTTC. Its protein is CASSLYSSESSYNEQFF.

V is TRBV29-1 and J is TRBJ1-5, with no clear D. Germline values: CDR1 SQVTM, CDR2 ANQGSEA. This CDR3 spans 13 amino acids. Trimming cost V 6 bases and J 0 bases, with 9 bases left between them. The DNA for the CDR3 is TGCAGCGTCACCACGGATAGCAATCAGCCCCAGCATTTT. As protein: CSVTTDSNQPQHF.

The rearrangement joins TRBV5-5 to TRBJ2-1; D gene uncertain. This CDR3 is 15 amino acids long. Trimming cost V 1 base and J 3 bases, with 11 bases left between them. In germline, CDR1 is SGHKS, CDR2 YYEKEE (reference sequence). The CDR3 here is CASSLNALDYNEQFF. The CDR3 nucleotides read TGTGCCAGCAGCTTGAATGCACTGGACTACAATGAGCAGTTCTTC.

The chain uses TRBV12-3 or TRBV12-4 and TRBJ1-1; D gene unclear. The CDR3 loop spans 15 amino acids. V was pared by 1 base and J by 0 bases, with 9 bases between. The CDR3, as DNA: TGTGCCAGCAGTTTAGGGCAGTTCATGAACACTGAAGCTTTCTTT. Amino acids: CASSLGQFMNTEAFF.

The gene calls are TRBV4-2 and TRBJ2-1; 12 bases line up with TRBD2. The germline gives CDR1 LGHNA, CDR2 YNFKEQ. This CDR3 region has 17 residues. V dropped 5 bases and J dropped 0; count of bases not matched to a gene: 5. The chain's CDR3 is CASSSTSGGPSYNEQFF. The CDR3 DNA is TGTGCCAGCAGCTCAACTAGCGGGGGGCCCTCCTACAATGAGCAGTTCTTC.

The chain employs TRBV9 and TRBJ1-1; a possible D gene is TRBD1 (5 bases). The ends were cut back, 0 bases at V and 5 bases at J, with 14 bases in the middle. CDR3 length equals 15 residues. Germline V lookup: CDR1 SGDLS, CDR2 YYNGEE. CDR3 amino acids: CASSVVSGRGTEAFF. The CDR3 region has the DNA TGTGCCAGCAGCGTAGTGTCAGGGCGGGGGACTGAAGCTTTCTTT.

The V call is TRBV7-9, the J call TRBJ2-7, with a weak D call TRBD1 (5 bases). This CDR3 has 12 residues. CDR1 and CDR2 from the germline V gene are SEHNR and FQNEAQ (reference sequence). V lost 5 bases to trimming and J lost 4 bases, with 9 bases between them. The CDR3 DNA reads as TGTGCCAGCAGCCTTCAGGGATACGAGCAGTACTTC. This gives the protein CASSLQGYEQYF.

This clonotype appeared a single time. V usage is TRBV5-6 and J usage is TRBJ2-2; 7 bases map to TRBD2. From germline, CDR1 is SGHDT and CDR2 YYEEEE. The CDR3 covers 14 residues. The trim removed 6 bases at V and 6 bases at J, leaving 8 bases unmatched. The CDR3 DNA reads TGTGCCAGCAAAATCGCTCTAGCGGCCGGGGAGCTGTTTTTT. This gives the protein CASKIALAAGELFF.

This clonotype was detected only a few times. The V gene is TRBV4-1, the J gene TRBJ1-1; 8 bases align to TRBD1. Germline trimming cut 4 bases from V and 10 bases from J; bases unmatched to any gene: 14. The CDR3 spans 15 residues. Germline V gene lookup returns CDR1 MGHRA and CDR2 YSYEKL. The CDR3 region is CASSPGQERTLGAFF. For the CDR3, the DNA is TGCGCCAGCAGCCCGGGACAGGAAAGGACCCTGGGAGCTTTCTTT.

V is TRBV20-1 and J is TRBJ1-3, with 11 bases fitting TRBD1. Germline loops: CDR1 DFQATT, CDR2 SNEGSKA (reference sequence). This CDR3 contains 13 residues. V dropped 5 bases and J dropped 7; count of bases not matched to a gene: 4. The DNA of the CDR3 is TGCAGTGCTCCTGGACAGGGGGCGAACACCATATATTTT. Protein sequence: CSAPGQGANTIYF.

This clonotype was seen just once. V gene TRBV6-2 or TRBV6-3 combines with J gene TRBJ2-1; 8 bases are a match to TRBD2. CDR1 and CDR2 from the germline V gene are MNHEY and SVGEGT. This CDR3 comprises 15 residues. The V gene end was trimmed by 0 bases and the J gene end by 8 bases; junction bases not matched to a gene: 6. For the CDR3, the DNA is TGTGCCAGCAGTTACTCCGGGACTAGATATGATGAGCAGTTCTTC. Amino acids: CASSYSGTRYDEQFF.

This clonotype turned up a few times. The CDR3 sequence: CASSQIGLAKINYGYTF. CDR3 coding DNA: TGCGCCAGCAGTCAAATCGGGTTAGCGAAGATTAACTATGGCTACACCTTC. The rearrangement links TRBV23-1 to TRBJ1-2; D is undetermined. TRBV23-1 is placed among ORFs of uncertain function. The CDR3 totals 17 residues. The V end was cut by 2 bases, the J end by 1 base, with 17 bases between.

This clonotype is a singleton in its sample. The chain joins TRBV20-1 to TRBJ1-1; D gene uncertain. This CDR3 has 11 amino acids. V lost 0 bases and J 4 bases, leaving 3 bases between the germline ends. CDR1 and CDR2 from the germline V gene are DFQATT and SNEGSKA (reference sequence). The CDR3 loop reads CSARDRTEAFF. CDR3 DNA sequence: TGCAGTGCTAGAGATCGCACTGAAGCTTTCTTT.